The entry below describes one T cell receptor (beta chain). Its antigen is currently unknown. These data belong to a study of T cells in Graves' hyperthyroidism and ophthalmopathy. About the research overall: The blood sample was taken at first diagnosis, before treatment began. Study-wide points: Blood also carried most thyroid clonotypes expanded above 0.001.

Using RNA transcripts as the source, TCR beta CDR3 regions were amplified. The study used the HTBI primer set for a first-round RT-PCR of the TCR CDR3. TCRdb passed the multiplex PCR reads through MiXCR, listing each CDR3 protein once. The table has hundreds of thousands of distinct CDR3 sequences, roughly 14% seen once; the top ten hold approximately 4.3%. This receptor was identified in a woman aged 40 to 49 with Graves' ophthalmopathy. The sequenced sample was blood.

In DNA form, the CDR3 reads TGTGCCAGCAGCCCCAACAGGGGGAAGACCGGGGAGCTGTTTTTT. This codes for CASSPNRGKTGELFF. J is TRBJ2-2 and V is TRBV6-2 or TRBV6-3; 8 bases align to TRBD1. Germline CDR1 MNHEY, CDR2 SVGEGT. With 6 bases clipped from V and 5 bases from J, the junction kept 8 bases outside the gene matches. There are 15 residues in the CDR3.